This paragraph covers one TCR beta chain sequence. Its target is unknown. The germline V gene has CDR1 SGHTA and CDR2 FQGNSA. The CDR3 extends over 15 amino acids. The V end was cut by 1 base, the J end by 4 bases, with 13 bases between. PCR or immunohistochemistry showed mismatch repair deficiency in every enrolled patient. TCR sequencing covered a few patients who responded to pembrolizumab. This specimen belongs to a study of PD-1 blockade in mismatch repair-deficient tumors. At the level of the study: Enrolled about 2013-2017, patients had progressing, pretreated mismatch repair-deficient cancers of around 12 types.

Assay: immunoSEQ multiplex PCR; the TCRdb copy retains only in-frame clones and omits some. This sample carries approximately 100,000 clones, 82% of them seen once, and the ten largest clones take approximately 6.7%. Whole-study results and caveats: Tumor-resident clones, often undetectable pretreatment in blood, expanded then contracted after pembrolizumab.

V usage is TRBV7-2 and J usage is TRBJ2-5; D gene uncertain. The sequences come from peripheral blood, collected about eight months after starting pembrolizumab. The receptor's source is an adult with mismatch repair-deficient cancer. This chain's CDR3 is CASSLETRATETQYF. CDR3 DNA: TGTGCCAGCAGCTTAGAGACCCGGGCTACAGAGACCCAGTACTTC.